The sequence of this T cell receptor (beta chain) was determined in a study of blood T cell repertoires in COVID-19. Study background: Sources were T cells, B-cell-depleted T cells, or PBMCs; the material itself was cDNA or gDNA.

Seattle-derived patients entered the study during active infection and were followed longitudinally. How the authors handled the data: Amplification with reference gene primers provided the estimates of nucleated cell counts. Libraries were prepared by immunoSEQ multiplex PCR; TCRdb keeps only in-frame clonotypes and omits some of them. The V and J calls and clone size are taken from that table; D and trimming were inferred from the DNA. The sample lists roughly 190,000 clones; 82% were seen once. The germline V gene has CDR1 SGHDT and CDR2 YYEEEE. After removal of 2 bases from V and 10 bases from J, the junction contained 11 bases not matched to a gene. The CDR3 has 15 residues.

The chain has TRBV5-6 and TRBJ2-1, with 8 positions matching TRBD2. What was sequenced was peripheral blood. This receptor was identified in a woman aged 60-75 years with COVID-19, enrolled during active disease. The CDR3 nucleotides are TGTGCCAGCAGCTTTGGGCGGGGGGCCAGTTGGGAGCAGTTCTTC. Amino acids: CASSFGRGASWEQFF.